These 15 T cell receptor beta chains share one sample of origin, sequenced in a study of identifying expanded T cells in peripheral blood. TCRdb's table, derived via immunoSEQ multiplex PCR, lists solely in-frame clones and lacks some. Here the sample spans approximately 90,000 clones, around 87% being singletons. Sequenced sample: blood. The receptors were gathered from a person aged 18 to 70 in good health.

The chain carries TRBV6-5 and TRBJ2-1, with D possibly being TRBD2 (7 bases). CDR3 length equals 15 residues. Germline V gene lookup returns CDR1 MNHEY and CDR2 SVGAGI. Trimming stripped 4 bases from V and 8 bases from J, with 18 bases between. CDR3 sequence: CASSSLGAGAHEQFF. The CDR3 DNA reads TGTGCCAGCAGTTCGCTAGGGGCGGGGGCCCATGAGCAGTTCTTC.

The chain joins TRBV28 to TRBJ1-1, with 8 bases identical to TRBD1. Trimming at V came to 6 bases and at J to 2 bases, leaving 26 bases not matched to a gene. CDR3 length: 21 amino acids. The germline gives CDR1 MDHEN, CDR2 SYDVKM. Written as DNA, the CDR3 is TGTGCCAGCAGCCTCAACCGCCTAAGACAGGGGTCCTCGGTGATTAACACTGAAGCTTTCTTT. Translation: CASSLNRLRQGSSVINTEAFF.

The chain joins TRBV7-8 to TRBJ1-6, with D uncertain. This CDR3 comprises 17 residues. Germline CDR1 and CDR2: SGHVS and FQNEAQ. V gave up 1 base and J gave up 7 bases, with 17 bases separating them. The CDR3 DNA follows: TGTGCCAGCAGCTTAGACCCGCGAGCGAGCGAGAATTCACCCCTCCACTTT. Translation: CASSLDPRASENSPLHF.

V usage is TRBV30 and J usage is TRBJ1-4; D ambiguous. Germline V gene data show CDR1 as GTSNPN and CDR2 as SVGIG (reference sequence). The CDR3 is made up of 12 amino acids. Trimming stripped 1 base from V and 10 bases from J, with 10 bases between. CDR3 DNA: TGTGCCTGGAGTGCCGTCCGAGGAAAACTGTTTTTT. It specifies CAWSAVRGKLFF.

V usage is TRBV4-1 and J usage is TRBJ1-5; no firm D call. Trimming shortened V by 4 bases and J by 6 bases, and 13 bases separated the two germline ends. Germline V gives CDR1 MGHRA, CDR2 YSYEKL. This CDR3 is 14 amino acids long. The CDR3 DNA follows: TGCGCCAGCAGCCCCCCGGGGATTGGTCAGCCCCAGCATTTT. As protein: CASSPPGIGQPQHF.

CDR3 in amino acids: CASRRRGTNTGELFF. The CDR3 coding sequence is TGTGCCAGCAGGAGACGGGGGACAAACACCGGGGAGCTGTTTTTT. The chain is built from TRBV2 and TRBJ2-2; perhaps D is TRBD1 or TRBD2 (6 bases each). Trimming cost V 6 bases and J 2 bases, with 13 bases left between them. Germline V lookup: CDR1 SNHLY, CDR2 FYNNEI. The CDR3 length is 15 residues. Full variable domain (missing parts from reference TRBV2 and TRBJ2-2): EPEVTQTPSHQVTQMGQEVILRCVPISNHLYFYWYRQILGQKVEFLVSFYNNEISEKSEIFDDQFSVERPDGSNFTLKIRSTKLEDSAMYFCASRRRGTNTGELFFGEGSRLTVL.

The chain uses TRBV5-1 and TRBJ2-3; 7 nucleotides align to TRBD1. The V segment lost 4 bases and the J segment 4 bases; nucleotides outside the gene matches: 12. The germline V gene has CDR1 SGHRS and CDR2 YFSETQ. The CDR3 loop spans 16 amino acids. CDR3 nucleotide sequence: TGCGCCAGCAGCCTATACCCGGACAGGAACCCAGATACGCAGTATTTT. Translating gives CASSLYPDRNPDTQYF.

This sequence joins TRBV5-6 and TRBJ2-7; D gene unclear. Germline CDR1 SGHDT, CDR2 YYEEEE. The CDR3 is 12 residues long. With 4 bases removed from V and 3 bases from J, the gap between germline ends came to 8 bases. DNA for the CDR3: TGTGCCAGCAGCCAACAATTCTACGAGCAGTACTTC. Its protein is CASSQQFYEQYF.

The chain carries TRBV7-9 and TRBJ1-2; no clear D. Deletions cut 2 bases from V and 8 bases from J, with 21 bases between. The CDR3 totals 16 residues. The germline CDR1 and CDR2 sequences are SEHNR and FQNEAQ (reference sequence). This CDR3 is CASSLTLGRAEGGYTF. The CDR3 DNA reads as TGTGCCAGCAGCTTAACTCTAGGGCGGGCTGAGGGCGGCTACACCTTC. Together with reference TRBV7-9 and TRBJ1-2, the CDR3 gives the full variable domain: DTGVSQNPRHKITKRGQNVTFRCDPISEHNRLYWYRQTLGQGPEFLTYFQNEAQLEKSRLLSDRFSAERPKGSFSTLEIQRTEQGDSAMYLCASSLTLGRAEGGYTFGSGTRLTVV.

CDR3 sequence reads: CASSPPDRGTDTQYF. CDR3 bases: TGTGCCAGCTCACCACCCGACAGGGGAACAGATACGCAGTATTTT. The rearrangement joins TRBV18 to TRBJ2-3; 8 nucleotides line up with TRBD1. The CDR3 consists of 15 residues. Trimming removed 0 bases from V and 3 bases from J; junction bases left unmatched: 2. Per the germline V gene, CDR1 is KGHSH and CDR2 is LQKENI.

The gene calls are TRBV6-1 and TRBJ1-1; perhaps TRBD1 as D (6 bases). Germline CDR1 and CDR2: MNHNS and SASEGT. The CDR3 has 14 residues. The ends were cut back, 3 bases at V and 2 bases at J, with 10 bases in the middle. In DNA, the CDR3 is TGTGCCAGCAGTGATTGGACAGCCAACACTGAAGCTTTCTTT. Encoded protein: CASSDWTANTEAFF.

CDR3 coding DNA: TGTGCCACCGCTCGGGGTGCAGCGAACACCGGGGAGCTGTTTTTT. Protein sequence: CATARGAANTGELFF. J is TRBJ2-2 and V is TRBV15; possibly TRBD2 for D (5 bases). V shed 8 bases and J shed 0 bases, with 13 bases lying between them. This CDR3 is 15 amino acids long. CDR1 and CDR2 from the germline V gene are LNHNV and YYDKDF (reference sequence). The full variable domain, rest sourced from reference TRBV15 and TRBJ2-2, is DAMVIQNPRYQVTQFGKPVTLSCSQTLNHNVMYWYQQKSSQAPKLLFHYYDKDFNNEADTPDNFQSRRPNTSFCFLDIRSPGLGDTAMYLCATARGAANTGELFFGEGSRLTVL.

The chain employs TRBV11-3 and TRBJ1-1; D is uncertain. Between the trimmed V and J ends, which lost 3 bases and 3 bases, there was a span of 8 bases. The CDR3 runs 13 residues. Germline V gives CDR1 SGHNT, CDR2 YENEEA. CDR3 in DNA: TGTGCCAGCAGCTTTAATCAATACACTGAAGCTTTCTTT. Protein product: CASSFNQYTEAFF.

The chain uses TRBV11-3 and TRBJ2-7; 7 bases align to TRBD2. Germline V gene data show CDR1 as SGHNT and CDR2 as YENEEA. This CDR3 comprises 17 residues. Trimming removed 4 bases from V and 0 bases from J; junction bases left unmatched: 12. This chain's CDR3 is CASSSPWGGSSSYEQYF. Written as DNA, the CDR3 is TGTGCCAGCAGCTCCCCGTGGGGAGGGTCCAGCTCCTACGAGCAGTACTTC.

The chain links TRBV7-9 to TRBJ1-3, with no clear D. Germline-derived CDR1 and CDR2 are SEHNR and FQNEAQ (reference sequence). The CDR3 covers 15 residues. V was clipped by 5 bases and J by 4 bases, with 15 bases between them. The CDR3 region has the DNA TGTGCCAGCAGCGAAAGCTGGGTAGGAGGAAACACCATATATTTT. The encoded protein is CASSESWVGGNTIYF.